Presented here are 14 T cell receptor delta chains from one specimen sequenced in a study of gamma-delta T cells after stem cell transplantation. TCRdb reanalysed the RT-PCR reads with CATT. The data contain over 2,500 delta-chain clones, roughly 9% of them singletons. Material: gamma-delta T cells. The receptors were sampled from a human donor. It is not recorded whose cells these are; they may come from a transplant donor.

This clone was seen a few times. A single base is all that separates this from a far larger clone, so a read error is likely. The sample holds other DNA sequences that translate to the same CDR3. The chain employs TRDV2 and TRDJ2; 11 positions match TRDD3. This CDR3 contains 16 residues. Germline V gene lookup returns CDR1 GEAIGNYY and CDR2 EKD. The CDR3 spells CACDILGDTLTAQLFF. CDR3 coding DNA: TGCGCCTGTGACATACTGGGGGATACTTTGACAGCACAACTCTTCTTT.

This clone is deemed large. This sample includes further DNA sequences coding for the same CDR3. V usage is TRDV2 and J usage is TRDJ1; 8 bases align to TRDD3. CDR1 and CDR2 (germline): GEAIGNYY, EKD. The CDR3 extends over 17 amino acids. V lost 0 bases and J lost 0; bases outside the gene matches: 8. The CDR3 coding sequence is TGTGCCTGTGACACCCGCTGGGGGACCCCAAACACCGATAAACTCATCTTT. Its protein is CACDTRWGTPNTDKLIF.

This clone is termed medium-sized. The rearrangement uses TRDV1 and TRDJ1, with 9 bases matching TRDD3. Germline CDR1 and CDR2: TSWWSYY and QGS. The CDR3 has 24 amino acids. V lost 0 bases, J lost 4 bases, and 30 bases stayed unmatched. The CDR3 DNA reads as TGTGCTCTTGGGGAACTATCGGGCCTCCTTCCCGTACTGGGGGAGGGAGTGGTAAGCGATAAACTCATCTTT. Its translation: CALGELSGLLPVLGEGVVSDKLIF.

A few counts support this clone. Other DNA sequences in this specimen translate into the identical CDR3. The chain uses TRDV2 and TRDJ2; 10 bases agree with TRDD3. This CDR3 is 15 amino acids long. Germline CDR1 reads GEAIGNYY; CDR2 reads EKD. Losses at the gene ends were 4 bases for V and 4 bases for J; bases not matched to a gene: 5. CDR3 nucleotide sequence: TGTGCCTGTGATATACTGGGGGATCAGACAGCACAACTCTTCTTT. Translated, it gives CACDILGDQTAQLFF.

This clone was seen a handful of times. A read error is the likely source, as a far larger clone sits one nucleotide away. The CDR3 DNA reads TGTGCCCGTGACACGTGTGGGGAGTACACCGATAAACTCATCTTT. As protein: CARDTCGEYTDKLIF. This chain uses TRDV2 with TRDJ1, with D perhaps matching TRDD3 (5 bases). Germline V gene data show CDR1 as GEAIGNYY and CDR2 as EKD. The CDR3 extends over 15 amino acids.

V gene TRDV2 combines with J gene TRDJ3; TRDD3 matches 9 bases. The V gene end was trimmed by 0 bases and the J gene end by 0 bases; junction bases not matched to a gene: 14. CDR1 and CDR2 from the germline V gene are GEAIGNYY and EKD. This CDR3 region has 22 residues. As DNA, the CDR3 is TGTGCCTGTGACACCAGTTGGGAGGACTACTGGGGGAGCTCCTGGGACACCCGACAGATGTTTTTC. It specifies CACDTSWEDYWGSSWDTRQMFF.

As for this clone: The protein that TCRdb holds for this DNA derives from a much larger clone and differs from the translated DNA at residue 3, which likely indicates a read error; the protein shown here is translated from the DNA. V gene TRDV2 combines with J gene TRDJ3; 9 bases line up with TRDD3. Germline CDR1 and CDR2: GEAIGNYY and EKD. This CDR3 spans 18 amino acids. The CDR3 reads CARDTYWGSSWDTRQMFF. CDR3 coding DNA: TGTGCCCGTGACACGTACTGGGGGAGCTCCTGGGACACCCGACAGATGTTTTTC.

By share, this clone counts as medium-sized (0.01 to 0.1%). The rearrangement uses TRDV1 and TRDJ1; D not certain. There are 16 residues in the CDR3. Trimming left V 4 bases short and J 2 bases short, with 17 bases between. Germline assignment: CDR1 TSWWSYY and CDR2 QGS. The CDR3 bases are TGTGCTCTTGGGGTTCGATTTCCGGGTATGACCGATAAACTCATCTTT. As protein: CALGVRFPGMTDKLIF.

In regard to this clone: A read error likely explains why the TCRdb protein, taken from a much larger clone, differs from this DNA's translation at residue 7; the protein shown is translated from the DNA. CDR3 sequence (DNA): TGTGCCTGTGACGTACTGAGGGACTCCTGGGACACCCGACAGATGTTTTTC. It specifies CACDVLRDSWDTRQMFF. The V and J genes are TRDV2 and TRDJ3; the D is unclear. This CDR3 spans 17 amino acids. V gave up 3 bases and J gave up 0 bases, with 11 bases separating them. Germline CDR1 is GEAIGNYY and CDR2 is EKD.

Comment on this clone: The TCRdb protein, from a much larger clone, departs from this DNA's translation at residue 13, likely by read error; the protein shown derives from the DNA. The chain links TRDV2 to TRDJ3, with TRDD3 matching 7 bases. The CDR3 covers 18 residues. CDR1 and CDR2 from the germline V gene are GEAIGNYY and EKD. The DNA for the CDR3 is TGTGCCTGTGATCTTCTGGGGGTCGGCTCCTGGGACGCCCGACAGATGTTTTTC. Encoded protein: CACDLLGVGSWDARQMFF.

This clone counts as medium-sized. This chain links TRDV1 with TRDJ1, with D possibly matching TRDD2 (6 bases). The germline CDR1 and CDR2 sequences are TSWWSYY and QGS. This CDR3 is 18 amino acids long. Trimming left V 5 bases short and J 2 bases short, with 24 bases between. The CDR3 nucleotides are TGTGCTCTTGGGATCTCCACTCCTACAACTCCCCGGACCGATAAACTCATCTTT. The encoded protein is CALGISTPTTPRTDKLIF.

This clone was observed a few times. Given a far larger clone just one base away, this is likely a sequencing read error. The chain carries TRDV2 and TRDJ3; 8 bases align to TRDD3. The germline CDR1 and CDR2 sequences are GEAIGNYY and EKD. The CDR3 has 20 amino acids. V shed 3 bases, J shed 8 bases, and the junction held 20 bases outside the gene matches. The CDR3 spells CACDSVKRLGIPYHTRQMFF. CDR3 DNA: TGTGCCTGTGACTCCGTGAAGAGACTGGGGATACCCTACCACACCCGACAGATGTTTTTC.

Only a few counts were recorded for this clone. A read error likely explains this, since a far larger clone differs by one base. The same CDR3 can be traced to other DNA sequences in this sample. The chain recombines TRDV2 with TRDJ3; 10 nucleotides align to TRDD3. This CDR3 is built from 17 residues. V shed 4 bases and J 3 bases; nucleotides not matched to a gene: 5. Germline V gene sequence: CDR1 GEAIGNYY, CDR2 EKD. Here the CDR3 DNA reads TGTGCCTGTGATACCGCTGGGGGATACTGGGACACCCGACAGATGTTTTTC. Protein: CACDTAGGYWDTRQMFF.

In the case of this clone: It is likely a read error: a sequence one base away is far more abundant. V is TRDV2 and J is TRDJ1; TRDD3 agrees at 11 bases. V gave up 0 bases and J gave up 1 base; unmatched junction bases: 15. This CDR3 comprises 20 residues. CDR1 and CDR2 (germline): GEAIGNYY, EKD. CDR3 nucleotides: TGTGCCTGTGACACCGCACGCCTGGGGGATACTGAGGGAACCACCGATAAACTCATCTTT. Translating gives CACDTARLGDTEGTTDKLIF.